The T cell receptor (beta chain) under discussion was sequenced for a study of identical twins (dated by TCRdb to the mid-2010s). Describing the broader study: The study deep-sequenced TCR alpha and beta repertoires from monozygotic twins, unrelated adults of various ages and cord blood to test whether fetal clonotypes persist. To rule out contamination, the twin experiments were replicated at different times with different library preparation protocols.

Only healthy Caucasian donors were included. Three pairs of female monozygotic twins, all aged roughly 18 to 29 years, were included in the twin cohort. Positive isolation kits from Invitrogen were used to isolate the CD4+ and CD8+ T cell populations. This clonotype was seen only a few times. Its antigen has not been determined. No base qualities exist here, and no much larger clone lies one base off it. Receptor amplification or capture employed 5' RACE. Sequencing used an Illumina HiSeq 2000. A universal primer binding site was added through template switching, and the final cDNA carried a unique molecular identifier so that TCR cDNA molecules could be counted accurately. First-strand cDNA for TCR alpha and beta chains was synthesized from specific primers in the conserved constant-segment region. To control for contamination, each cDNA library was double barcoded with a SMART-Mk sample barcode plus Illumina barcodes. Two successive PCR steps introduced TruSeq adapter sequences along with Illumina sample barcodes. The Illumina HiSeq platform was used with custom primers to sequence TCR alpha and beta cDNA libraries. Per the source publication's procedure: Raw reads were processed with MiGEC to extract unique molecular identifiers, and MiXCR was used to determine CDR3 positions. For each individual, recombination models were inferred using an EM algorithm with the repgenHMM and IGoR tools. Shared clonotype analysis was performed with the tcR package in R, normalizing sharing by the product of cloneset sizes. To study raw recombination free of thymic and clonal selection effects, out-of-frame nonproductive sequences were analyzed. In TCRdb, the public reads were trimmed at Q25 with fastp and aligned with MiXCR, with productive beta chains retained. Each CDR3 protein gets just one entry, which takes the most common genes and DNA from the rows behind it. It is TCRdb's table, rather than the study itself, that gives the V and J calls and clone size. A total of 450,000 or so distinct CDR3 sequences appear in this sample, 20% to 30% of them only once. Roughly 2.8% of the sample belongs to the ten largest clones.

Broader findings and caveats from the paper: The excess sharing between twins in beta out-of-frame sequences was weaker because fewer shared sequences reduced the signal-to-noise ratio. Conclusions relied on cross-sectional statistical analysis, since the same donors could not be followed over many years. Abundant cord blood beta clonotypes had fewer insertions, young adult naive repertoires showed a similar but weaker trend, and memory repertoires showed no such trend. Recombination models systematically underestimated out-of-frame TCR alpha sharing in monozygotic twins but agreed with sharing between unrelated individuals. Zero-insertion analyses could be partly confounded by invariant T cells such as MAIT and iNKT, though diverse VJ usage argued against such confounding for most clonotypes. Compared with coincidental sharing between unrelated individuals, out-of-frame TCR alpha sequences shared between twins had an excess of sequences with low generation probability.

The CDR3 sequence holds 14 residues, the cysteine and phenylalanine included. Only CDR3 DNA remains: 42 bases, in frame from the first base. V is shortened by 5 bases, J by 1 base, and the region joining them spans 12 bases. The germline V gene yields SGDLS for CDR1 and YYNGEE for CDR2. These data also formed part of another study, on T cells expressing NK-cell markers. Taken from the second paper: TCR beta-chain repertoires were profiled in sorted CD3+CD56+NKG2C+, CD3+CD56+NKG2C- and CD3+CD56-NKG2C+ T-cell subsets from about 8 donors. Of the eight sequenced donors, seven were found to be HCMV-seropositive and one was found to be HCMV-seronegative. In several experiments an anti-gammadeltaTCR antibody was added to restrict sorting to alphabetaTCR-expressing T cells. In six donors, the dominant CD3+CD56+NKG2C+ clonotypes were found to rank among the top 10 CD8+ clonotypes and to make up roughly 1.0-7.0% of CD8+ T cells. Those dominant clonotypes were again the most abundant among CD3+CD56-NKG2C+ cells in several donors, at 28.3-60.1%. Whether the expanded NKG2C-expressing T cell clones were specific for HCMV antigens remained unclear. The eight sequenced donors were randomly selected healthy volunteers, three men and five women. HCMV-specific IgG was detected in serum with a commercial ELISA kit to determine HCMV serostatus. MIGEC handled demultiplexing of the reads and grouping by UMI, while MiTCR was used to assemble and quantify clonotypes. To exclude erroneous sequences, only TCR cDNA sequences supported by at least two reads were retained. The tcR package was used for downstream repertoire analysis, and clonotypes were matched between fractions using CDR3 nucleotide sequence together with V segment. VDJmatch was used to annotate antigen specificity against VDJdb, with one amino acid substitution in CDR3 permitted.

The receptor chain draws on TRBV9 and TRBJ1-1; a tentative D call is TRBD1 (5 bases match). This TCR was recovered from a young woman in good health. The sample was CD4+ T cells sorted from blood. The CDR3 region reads CASRPGRENTEAFF. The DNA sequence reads TGTGCCAGCAGACCGGGACGGGAGAACACTGAAGCTTTCTTT.